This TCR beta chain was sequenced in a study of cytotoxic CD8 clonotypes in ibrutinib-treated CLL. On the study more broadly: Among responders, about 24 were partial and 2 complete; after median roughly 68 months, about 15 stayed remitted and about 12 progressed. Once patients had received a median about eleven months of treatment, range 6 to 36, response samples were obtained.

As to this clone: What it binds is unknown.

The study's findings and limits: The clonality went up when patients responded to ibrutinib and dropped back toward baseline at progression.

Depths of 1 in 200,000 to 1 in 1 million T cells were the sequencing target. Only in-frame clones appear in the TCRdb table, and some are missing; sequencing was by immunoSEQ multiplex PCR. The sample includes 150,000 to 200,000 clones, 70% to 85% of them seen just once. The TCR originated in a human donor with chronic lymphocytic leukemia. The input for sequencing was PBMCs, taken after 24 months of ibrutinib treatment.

CDR3 amino acids: CASSLVNRAEEQYF. In DNA form, the CDR3 reads TGTGCCAGCAGCTTAGTGAACAGGGCTGAGGAGCAGTACTTC. The chain combines TRBV7-9 with TRBJ2-7, with D maybe TRBD1 (6 bases). V lost 1 base and J lost 7, with 14 bases in between. The CDR3 is 14 amino acids. CDR1 and CDR2 from the germline V gene are SEHNR and FQNEAQ (reference sequence).